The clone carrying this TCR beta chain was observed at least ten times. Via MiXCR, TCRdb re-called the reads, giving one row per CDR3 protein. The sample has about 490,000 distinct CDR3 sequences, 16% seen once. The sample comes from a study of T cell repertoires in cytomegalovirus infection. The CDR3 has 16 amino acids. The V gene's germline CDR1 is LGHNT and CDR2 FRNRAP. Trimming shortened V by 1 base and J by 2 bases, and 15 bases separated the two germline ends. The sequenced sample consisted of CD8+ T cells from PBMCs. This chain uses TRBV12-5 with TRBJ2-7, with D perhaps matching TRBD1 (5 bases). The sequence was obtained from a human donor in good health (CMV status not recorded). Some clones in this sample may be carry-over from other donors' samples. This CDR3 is CASGLGPGPITYEQYF. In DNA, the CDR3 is TGTGCTAGTGGTTTGGGTCCAGGGCCGATAACCTACGAGCAGTACTTC.